Shown below are 14 T cell receptor beta chains from a single sample sequenced in a study of blood T cell repertoires in COVID-19. Method: immunoSEQ multiplex PCR; TCRdb's copy keeps in-frame clones and lacks some. Found here are around 170,000 clones, more than 70% of them singletons; the top ten hold 2.5% to 3.5%. The sequencing input was peripheral blood. Receptor source: a man aged 60 to 75 with acute or convalescent COVID-19.

The chain combines TRBV7-8 with TRBJ1-2, with 8 bases lining up with TRBD1. CDR1 and CDR2 from the germline V gene are SGHVS and FQNEAQ. J was trimmed by 8 bases and V by 5 bases; bases with no gene match: 13. This CDR3 comprises 15 residues. The CDR3 nucleotides read TGTGCCAGCAGCGCCCAGGGGGCACTGGATATGGGCTACACCTTC. It codes for CASSAQGALDMGYTF. Full variable domain (missing parts from reference TRBV7-8 and TRBJ1-2): GAGVSQSPRYKVAKRGQDVALRCDPISGHVSLFWYQQALGQGPEFLTYFQNEAQLDKSGLPSDRFFAERPEGSVSTLKIQRTQQEDSAVYLCASSAQGALDMGYTFGSGTRLTVV.

This rearrangement joins TRBV4-1 to TRBJ1-1; the D gene is possibly TRBD1 (6 bases). Trimming stripped 1 base from V and 0 bases from J, with 12 bases between. The CDR3 consists of 16 residues. Germline-derived CDR1 and CDR2 are MGHRA and YSYEKL. This CDR3 is CASSQGRGDMNTEAFF. DNA for the CDR3: TGCGCCAGCAGCCAAGGCAGAGGGGACATGAACACTGAAGCTTTCTTT.

The J gene is TRBJ1-5, the V gene TRBV30, with 7 bases matching TRBD1. This CDR3 has 16 amino acids. The V and J ends lost 0 bases and 5 bases, in that order; junction bases with no gene match: 10. The germline gives CDR1 GTSNPN, CDR2 SVGIG (reference sequence). Here the CDR3 DNA reads TGTGCCTGGAGTGTACGGGGGAAGGGGGCATATCAGCCCCAGCATTTT. Its translation: CAWSVRGKGAYQPQHF.

V is TRBV4-1 and J is TRBJ1-5; D is undetermined. The CDR3 has 16 residues. Trimming cost V 0 bases and J 5 bases, with 14 bases left between them. Germline CDR1 is MGHRA and CDR2 is YSYEKL. CDR3 in DNA: TGCGCCAGCAGCCAAGAGCCGGGTTTCCCCCATCAGCCCCAGCATTTT. Translating it yields CASSQEPGFPHQPQHF.

About this clone itself: The sample holds other DNA sequences that translate to the same CDR3. The chain is built from TRBV2 and TRBJ1-5, with 9 nucleotides matching TRBD1. This CDR3 has 15 amino acids. J was trimmed by 0 bases and V by 6 bases; bases with no gene match: 3. Germline loops: CDR1 SNHLY, CDR2 FYNNEI. This CDR3 is CASSGTGFSNQPQHF. In DNA, the CDR3 is TGTGCCAGCAGCGGGACAGGGTTTAGCAATCAGCCCCAGCATTTT.

CDR3 region: CASSLVWLHTATNEKLFF. The CDR3 coding sequence is TGTGCCAGCAGCTTAGTTTGGCTCCACACCGCAACTAATGAAAAACTGTTTTTT. The genes are TRBV11-3 and TRBJ1-4; D gene ambiguous. Germline loops: CDR1 SGHNT, CDR2 YENEEA. This CDR3 comprises 18 residues. The ends were cut back, 1 base at V and 0 bases at J, with 15 bases in the middle.

The chain couples TRBV2 to TRBJ1-5, with a possible D match to TRBD1 (5 bases). Germline V lookup: CDR1 SNHLY, CDR2 FYNNEI. The V and J ends lost 6 bases and 4 bases respectively, with 19 bases between them. The length of the CDR3 is 16 residues. The CDR3 region is CASRDLQTRANQPQHF. CDR3 bases: TGTGCCAGCAGGGACCTCCAGACCAGGGCAAATCAGCCCCAGCATTTT.

The chain links TRBV6-6 to TRBJ1-5; D call uncertain. CDR1 MNHNY and CDR2 SVGAGI come from the germline V gene (reference sequence). The CDR3 has 13 amino acids. V dropped 7 bases and J dropped 6 bases, with 13 bases sitting between them. CDR3 loop: CASTRVEGQPQHF. The CDR3 DNA reads as TGTGCCAGCACGAGGGTAGAGGGTCAGCCCCAGCATTTT.

This rearrangement joins TRBV7-2 to TRBJ2-5, with TRBD2 matching 12 bases. Germline-derived CDR1 and CDR2 are SGHTA and FQGNSA. After removal of 2 bases from V and 5 bases from J, the junction contained 9 bases not matched to a gene. The CDR3 consists of 17 residues. CDR3 protein: CASSLSQLAGGGETQYF. The CDR3 nucleotides are TGTGCCAGCAGCTTATCCCAACTAGCGGGGGGTGGGGAGACCCAGTACTTC.

This chain links TRBV30 with TRBJ2-3; weak D call: TRBD1 (5 bases). Trimming stripped 0 bases from V and 6 bases from J, with 13 bases between. Germline CDR1 GTSNPN, CDR2 SVGIG (reference sequence). This CDR3 contains 14 residues. CDR3 coding DNA: TGTGCCTGGAGTGTAGCCAGGGTATGGGATACGCAGTATTTT. Its protein product is CAWSVARVWDTQYF.

The chain has TRBV6-5 and TRBJ2-7; a weak D match, TRBD2 (5 bases). This CDR3 contains 14 residues. The V gene's germline CDR1 is MNHEY and CDR2 SVGAGI. Between the trimmed V and J ends, which lost 2 bases and 6 bases, there was a span of 14 bases. This CDR3 reads CASSYAAATSEQYF. DNA of the CDR3: TGTGCCAGCAGTTACGCTGCGGCTACTAGCGAGCAGTACTTC.

The J gene is TRBJ2-2, the V gene TRBV2; D not resolved. There are 15 residues in the CDR3. The V gene's germline CDR1 is SNHLY and CDR2 FYNNEI. Trimming removed 4 bases at V and 1 base at J, with 10 bases between. CDR3 protein: CASSGRQVNTGELFF. The CDR3 bases are TGTGCCAGCAGTGGTCGCCAGGTGAACACCGGGGAGCTGTTTTTT.

This clone was counted only a few times. The chain joins TRBV18 to TRBJ1-4; D remains ambiguous. Germline V gene data show CDR1 as KGHSH and CDR2 as LQKENI. The length of the CDR3 is 15 residues. V was trimmed by 3 bases and J by 7 bases, leaving 15 bases between them. The CDR3 is CASSPPGGGSEKLFF. CDR3 nucleotide sequence: TGTGCCAGCTCACCCCCGGGTGGAGGTTCTGAAAAACTGTTTTTT.

This clone appeared a few times. The chain links TRBV5-1 to TRBJ2-1, with 9 bases aligning to TRBD2. V shed 4 bases, J shed 7 bases, and the junction held 15 bases outside the gene matches. The CDR3 totals 17 residues. Germline-derived CDR1 and CDR2 are SGHRS and YFSETQ. The CDR3 coding sequence is TGCGCCAGCAGCCTTACCCCCGGGGCTAGCGGGGCGAATGAGCAGTTCTTC. Its protein is CASSLTPGASGANEQFF.